Shown below are 30 T cell receptor beta chains from a single sample sequenced in a study of molecular identifiers for immune sequencing clone quantification. One entry per CDR3 protein results from TCRdb running MiXCR on the PCR reads. Of hundreds of thousands of distinct CDR3 sequences in the sample, roughly 25% were seen once. What was sequenced was naive CD8+ T cells from blood, with Jurkat cell RNA spiked in. The subset: FACS-sorted CD8+CD4-CCR7+CD45RA+ naive T cells. Receptors originate from a human donor in good health. Some libraries in this study had Jurkat cell RNA spiked in.

This clonotype was detected only a few times. A much more abundant neighbour one base away suggests this may be a read error. The V call is TRBV12-3 or TRBV12-4, the J call TRBJ2-3; D is perhaps TRBD2 (5 bases). Between the trimmed V and J ends, which lost 2 bases and 4 bases, there was a span of 7 bases. CDR3 length equals 13 residues. The CDR3: CASSLRGSDTQYF. In DNA, the CDR3 is TGTGCCAGCAGTTTACGCGGGTCAGATACGCAGTATTTT.

This clonotype was counted many times. The chain is built from TRBV7-9 and TRBJ2-3, with no clear D. The germline V and J ends were trimmed by 4 bases and 12 bases, with 8 bases remaining between them. Germline CDR1 reads SEHNR; CDR2 reads FQNEAQ (reference sequence). This CDR3 has 10 amino acids. CDR3 region: CASSSESQYF. The CDR3 bases are TGTGCCAGCAGCTCCGAGTCCCAGTATTTT.

Remarks on this clonotype: This may arise from a read error, as a much more abundant clone is one base away. The J gene is TRBJ2-7, the V gene TRBV7-9; D could derive from TRBD1 or TRBD2 (6 bases each). This CDR3 spans 15 amino acids. Per the germline V gene, CDR1 is SEHNR and CDR2 is FQNEAQ (reference sequence). The CDR3 here is CANSLAPEGVYEQYF. CDR3 in DNA: TGTGCCAACAGCCTAGCACCGGAGGGGGTCTACGAGCAGTACTTC.

This clonotype was counted ten times or more. The V gene is TRBV20-1, the J gene TRBJ2-7; 10 nucleotides line up with TRBD2. Germline V gene sequence: CDR1 DFQATT, CDR2 SNEGSKA (reference sequence). The CDR3 is 16 residues long. V shed 2 bases and J 0 bases; nucleotides not matched to a gene: 7. The CDR3 is CSARSSGGARSYEQYF. Here the CDR3 DNA reads TGCAGTGCTAGATCGAGCGGGGGGGCCCGCTCCTACGAGCAGTACTTC.

Notes on this clonotype: A much larger clone differs from this one at a single base, so this may be a read error. The V gene is TRBV7-3, the J gene TRBJ1-1; the D is unclear. The CDR3 has 13 amino acids. Per germline, CDR1 SGHTA and CDR2 FQGTGA. Here the CDR3 DNA reads TGTGCCAGCAGCTTTACACAGAACACTGAAGCTTCCTTT. Amino acid sequence: CASSFTQNTEASF.

The CDR3, as DNA: TGTGCCAGCAGTTCGTTCTCCACCTCTACTAGAAACACCGGGGAGCTGTTTTTT. Its protein is CASSSFSTSTRNTGELFF. V usage is TRBV28 and J usage is TRBJ2-2; TRBD2 might be the D (5 bases). The CDR3 totals 18 residues. The V gene's germline CDR1 is MDHEN and CDR2 SYDVKM. V was trimmed by 4 bases and J by 2 bases, leaving 20 bases between them.

The V gene is TRBV20-1, the J gene TRBJ2-5, with 10 bases identical to TRBD1. J gave up 1 base and V 0 bases, and 5 bases lay outside the gene matches. This CDR3 has 16 amino acids. Germline CDR1 is DFQATT and CDR2 is SNEGSKA (reference sequence). The CDR3 nucleotides are TGCAGTGCTAGAGACTTGGACAGGGGGTCCCAAGAGACCCAGTACTTC. Amino acid sequence: CSARDLDRGSQETQYF.

This clonotype has only a few counts. The chain uses TRBV5-5 and TRBJ2-4, with 11 bases that match TRBD1. Trimming took 1 base from V and 8 from J; bases not matched to a gene: 23. This CDR3 contains 21 residues. CDR1 is SGHKS and CDR2 is YYEKEE in the germline V gene (reference sequence). The CDR3 region has the DNA TGTGCCAGCAGCTTGTGGCCCCTAACTCGGACAGGGGGCGCGGTATATGACATTCAGTACTTC. Residues: CASSLWPLTRTGGAVYDIQYF. The variable domain in full, completed from reference TRBV5-5 and TRBJ2-4, reads DAGVTQSPTHLIKTRGQQVTLRCSPISGHKSVSWYQQVLGQGPQFIFQYYEKEERGRGNFPDRFSARQFPNYSSELNVNALLLGDSALYLCASSLWPLTRTGGAVYDIQYFGAGTRLSVL.

This clonotype was seen more than once but under ten times. The chain employs TRBV30 and TRBJ1-1, with a possible D match to TRBD1 (5 bases). CDR3 size: 13 residues. Trimming shortened V by 3 bases and J by 7 bases, and 15 bases separated the two germline ends. The germline V gene has CDR1 GTSNPN and CDR2 SVGIG (reference sequence). The CDR3 is CAWSERGGDEAFF. DNA of the CDR3: TGTGCCTGGAGCGAGCGGGGGGGAGATGAAGCTTTCTTT.

The rearrangement links TRBV10-3 to TRBJ2-3, with TRBD2 matching over 11 bases. This CDR3 region has 18 residues. Per the germline V gene, CDR1 is ENHRY and CDR2 is SYGVKD. V was clipped by 3 bases and J by 2 bases; unmatched bases: 10. In DNA form, the CDR3 reads TGTGCCATCAGTGAAGCGCTTGGACTAGCGGGTTTCACAGATACGCAGTATTTT. Translating gives CAISEALGLAGFTDTQYF.

This clonotype was counted at least ten times. The V and J genes are TRBV7-2 and TRBJ2-7, with TRBD2 matching 10 bases. The germline V gene encodes CDR1 SGHTA and CDR2 FQGNSA. The CDR3 has 18 residues. V lost 5 bases and J lost 3; bases outside the gene matches: 16. In nucleotides, the CDR3 is TGTGCCAGCAGCCCAATAGGGGAAGGACTAGCGGACGACTACGAGCAGTACTTC. The encoded protein is CASSPIGEGLADDYEQYF.

This clonotype was found many times. V usage is TRBV5-6 and J usage is TRBJ1-1; D remains ambiguous. The V end was cut by 3 bases, the J end by 8 bases, with 8 bases between. The CDR3 sequence is 11 residues long. Germline values: CDR1 SGHDT, CDR2 YYEEEE. The DNA for the CDR3 is TGTGCCAGCAGCTCCCCTCAGGAAGCTTTCTTT. Its translation is CASSSPQEAFF. The full variable domain, its missing parts supplied by reference TRBV5-6 and TRBJ1-1, is DAGVTQSPTHLIKTRGQQVTLRCSPKSGHDTVSWYQQALGQGPQFIFQYYEEEERQRGNFPDRFSGHQFPNYSSELNVNALLLGDSALYLCASSSPQEAFFGQGTRLTVV.

This clonotype was observed a few times. The chain is built from TRBV6-2 or TRBV6-3 and TRBJ2-5, with 9 nucleotides matching TRBD1. The CDR3 has 16 residues. Germline CDR1 is MNHEY and CDR2 is SVGEGT. After removal of 0 bases from V and 7 bases from J, the junction contained 9 bases not matched to a gene. The CDR3 DNA is TGTGCCAGCAGTTACTCGGGACAGGGTATGGTGGTGACCCAGTACTTC. Its translation is CASSYSGQGMVVTQYF.

The gene calls are TRBV18 and TRBJ1-5; TRBD1 aligns across 9 bases. Germline V gene sequence: CDR1 KGHSH, CDR2 LQKENI. The CDR3 is 17 residues long. With 2 bases clipped from V and 5 bases from J, the junction kept 10 bases outside the gene matches. As DNA, the CDR3 is TGTGCCAGCTCACCAGCTCCCCGGACAGGGGACCATCAGCCCCAGCATTTT. As protein: CASSPAPRTGDHQPQHF.

The sample holds many counts of this clonotype. The V gene is TRBV4-3, the J gene TRBJ2-3, with 12 bases that match TRBD2. This CDR3 comprises 17 residues. Germline V gene sequence: CDR1 LGHNA, CDR2 YSLEER. The V segment lost 3 bases and the J segment 6 bases; nucleotides outside the gene matches: 10. CDR3 loop: CASSQTTSGGPPDTQYF. Written as DNA, the CDR3 is TGCGCCAGCAGCCAGACGACTAGCGGGGGCCCCCCGGATACGCAGTATTTT.

In regard to this clonotype: This may be a read error, as it is one base from a much larger clone. The chain employs TRBV6-6 and TRBJ2-2; no clear D gene. The CDR3 has 17 residues. The germline V gene has CDR1 MNHNY and CDR2 SVGAGI (reference sequence). The CDR3 region has the DNA TGTGCCAGCAGTTACTCGATAGTGGGAACGAACACCGAGGAGCTGTTTTTT. Translation gives CASSYSIVGTNTEELFF.

This clonotype came up many times. The chain carries TRBV4-3 and TRBJ2-3; perhaps TRBD2 as D (5 bases). The CDR3 contains 14 residues. Germline CDR1 reads LGHNA; CDR2 reads YSLEER. V lost 8 bases, J lost 0 bases, and 12 bases lay in between. CDR3 in amino acids: CASGSRGSTDTQYF. The CDR3 DNA follows: TGCGCCAGCGGGTCTCGCGGGAGCACAGATACGCAGTATTTT.

This clonotype was found a few times. Mismatch with germline at one junction end may stem from a read error. This chain joins TRBV19 and TRBJ2-5, with 7 bases that match TRBD1. This CDR3 is built from 15 residues. Germline assignment: CDR1 LNHDA and CDR2 SQIVND (reference sequence). CDR3 in DNA: TGTGCCAGCAGTATAACAGGGGCGATCCAAGAGACCCAGTACTTC. This encodes CASSITGAIQETQYF.

The table lists this clonotype with a few counts. The gene calls are TRBV19 and TRBJ1-1, with D tentatively TRBD1 (5 bases). V was shortened by 7 bases and J by 2 bases, with 14 bases between the two germline ends. Germline V gene sequence: CDR1 LNHDA, CDR2 SQIVND (reference sequence). The CDR3 runs 14 residues. CDR3 region: CASIAFTGNTEAFF. CDR3 DNA sequence: TGTGCCAGTATCGCCTTTACAGGAAACACTGAAGCTTTCTTT. Looking up the rest from reference TRBV19 and TRBJ1-1 gives the full variable domain: DGGITQSPKYLFRKEGQNVTLSCEQNLNHDAMYWYRQDPGQGLRLIYYSQIVNDFQKGDIAEGYSVSREKKESFPLTVTSAQKNPTAFYLCASIAFTGNTEAFFGQGTRLTVV.

Remarks on this clonotype: Possible read error: a much larger clone is one base away. The rearrangement uses TRBV2 and TRBJ2-3; the D gene could be TRBD1 or TRBD2 (5 bases each). V shed 2 bases and J shed 8 bases, with 17 bases lying between them. Germline values: CDR1 SNHLY, CDR2 FYNNEI. The CDR3 consists of 15 residues. CDR3 protein: CASSEHARGAGTQYF. The CDR3, as DNA: TGTGCCAGCAGTGAACACGCCCGAGGGGCGGGTACGCAGTATTTT.

The chain employs TRBV29-1 and TRBJ2-7, with TRBD1 matching over 10 bases. The CDR3 length is 13 residues. The V gene end was trimmed by 6 bases and the J gene end by 6 bases; junction bases not matched to a gene: 8. Germline V lookup: CDR1 SQVTM, CDR2 ANQGSEA. The CDR3 DNA sequence: TGCAGCGTCGAGGGACAGGGGACCTGCGAGCAGTACTTC. This encodes CSVEGQGTCEQYF.

This clonotype was seen repeatedly, ten times or more. This chain links TRBV7-2 with TRBJ2-7; 7 bases are a match to TRBD2. Per germline, CDR1 SGHTA and CDR2 FQGNSA. The ends lost 6 bases at V and 5 bases at J; junction bases unmatched: 13. This CDR3 region has 15 residues. CDR3 amino acids: CASRVSGEGLDEQYF. CDR3 coding DNA: TGTGCCAGCAGGGTCTCTGGGGAGGGCCTCGACGAGCAGTACTTC.

The V and J genes are TRBV4-3 and TRBJ2-7; TRBD2 aligns across 7 bases. The CDR3 runs to 15 residues. The germline V gene has CDR1 LGHNA and CDR2 YSLEER. With 4 bases clipped from V and 2 bases from J, the junction kept 8 bases outside the gene matches. The CDR3 loop is CASSPALATPYEQYF. CDR3 DNA: TGCGCCAGCAGCCCGGCACTAGCGACACCCTACGAGCAGTACTTC.

About this clonotype: Just one base apart from a much larger clone, this may be a read error. Since no conserved phenylalanine or tryptophan closes the CDR3, a read error is the likely cause. V gene TRBV2 combines with J gene TRBJ1-2; the D is unclear. V was clipped by 4 bases and J by 3 bases, with 6 bases between them. The germline gives CDR1 SNHLY, CDR2 FYNNEI. This CDR3 has 12 amino acids. CDR3 DNA sequence: TGTGCCAGCAGTGCTGCCTACTATGGCTACACCCTC. This encodes CASSAAYYGYTL.

This clonotype has just a few counts. The chain recombines TRBV29-1 with TRBJ2-2; 8 bases align to TRBD2. The CDR3 consists of 16 residues. Germline V gene sequence: CDR1 SQVTM, CDR2 ANQGSEA. V lost 1 base, J lost 7 bases, and 11 bases stayed unmatched. CDR3 in amino acids: CSVEAGGTWFSGELFF. The CDR3, as DNA: TGCAGCGTTGAAGCGGGGGGGACATGGTTTAGCGGGGAGCTGTTTTTT.

This clonotype was observed many times. The genes are TRBV19 and TRBJ1-5; D might be TRBD1 (5 bases). There are 15 residues in the CDR3. Germline CDR1 and CDR2: LNHDA and SQIVND (reference sequence). V was cut by 3 bases and J by 0 bases, with 9 bases left in between. The CDR3 nucleotides read TGTGCCAGTAGTATTGGGGGATATAGCAATCAGCCCCAGCATTTT. Residues: CASSIGGYSNQPQHF.

The rearrangement joins TRBV6-5 to TRBJ2-1, with D perhaps matching TRBD2 (7 bases). The CDR3 length is 15 residues. Germline V gene sequence: CDR1 MNHEY, CDR2 SVGAGI. With 6 bases removed from V and 5 bases from J, the gap between germline ends came to 17 bases. CDR3: CASRQRGGWDNEQFF. In DNA form, the CDR3 reads TGTGCCAGCAGACAAAGGGGGGGTTGGGACAATGAGCAGTTCTTC.

There are a few counts of this clonotype. The rearrangement uses TRBV4-1 and TRBJ1-2; no clear D. The V gene lost 1 base and the J gene lost 4 bases, with 10 bases spanning the gap. Germline V gene data show CDR1 as MGHRA and CDR2 as YSYEKL. CDR3 size: 14 residues. CDR3 coding DNA: TGCGCCAGCAGCCAAGTGCGGGGAAGCTATGGCTACACCTTC. It codes for CASSQVRGSYGYTF.

This clonotype was counted many times. This sequence joins TRBV20-1 and TRBJ2-3; no reliable D call. V lost 1 base to trimming and J lost 2 bases, with 10 bases between them. Germline V lookup: CDR1 DFQATT, CDR2 SNEGSKA (reference sequence). This CDR3 region has 14 residues. This CDR3 is CSARVPRHTDTQYF. CDR3 nucleotide sequence: TGCAGTGCTAGAGTCCCGCGACACACAGATACGCAGTATTTT.

Many counts were recorded for this clonotype. The chain couples TRBV6-5 to TRBJ1-6; 9 nucleotides match TRBD1. CDR1 and CDR2 from the germline V gene are MNHEY and SVGAGI. J gave up 6 bases and V 6 bases, and 6 bases lay outside the gene matches. The CDR3 length is 15 residues. DNA of the CDR3: TGTGCCAGCAGAATAATGGGACAGGGTAATTCACCCCTCCACTTT. Its protein is CASRIMGQGNSPLHF.